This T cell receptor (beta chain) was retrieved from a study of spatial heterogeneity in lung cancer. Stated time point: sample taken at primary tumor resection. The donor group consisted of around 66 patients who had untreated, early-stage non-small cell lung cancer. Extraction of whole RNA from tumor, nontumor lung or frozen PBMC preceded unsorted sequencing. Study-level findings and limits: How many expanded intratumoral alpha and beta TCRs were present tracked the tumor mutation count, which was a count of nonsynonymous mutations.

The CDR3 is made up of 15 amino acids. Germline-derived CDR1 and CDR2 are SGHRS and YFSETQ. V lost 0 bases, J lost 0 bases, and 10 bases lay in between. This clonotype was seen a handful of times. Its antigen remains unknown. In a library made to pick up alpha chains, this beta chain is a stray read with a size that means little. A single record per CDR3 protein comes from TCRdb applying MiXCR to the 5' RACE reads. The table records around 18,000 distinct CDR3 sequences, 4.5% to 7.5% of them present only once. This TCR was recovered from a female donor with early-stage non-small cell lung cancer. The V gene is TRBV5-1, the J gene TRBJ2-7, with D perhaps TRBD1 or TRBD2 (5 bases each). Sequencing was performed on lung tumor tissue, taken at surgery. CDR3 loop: CASSLAAGSSYEQYF. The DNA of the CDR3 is TGCGCCAGCAGCTTGGCTGCAGGGAGCTCCTACGAGCAGTACTTC. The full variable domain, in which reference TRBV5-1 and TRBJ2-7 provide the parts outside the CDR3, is KAGVTQTPRYLIKTRGQQVTLSCSPISGHRSVSWYQQTPGQGLQFLFEYFSETQRNKGNFPGRFSGRQFSNSRSEMNVSTLELGDSALYLCASSLAAGSSYEQYFGPGTRLTVT.